This T cell receptor beta chain derives from a study of tumor-infiltrating lymphocytes in primary liver carcinoma. Co-extraction of both nucleic acids (RNA and DNA) used about 17-33 mg of unsorted bulk tissue. This clonotype has just one count. A constant-region primer primed TCR beta cDNA synthesis from about 550 ng of total RNA. Nested multiplex PCR, run for three rounds with slightly modified ARM-PCR, yielded TCR beta libraries. TCRdb reprocessed the multiplex PCR reads via MiXCR and lists one record per CDR3 protein. The data contain approximately 110,000 distinct CDR3 sequences, around 62% of them singletons. What was sequenced was liver tumor tissue from sampling region 1. Subset: tumor region T1, superior pole. This sequence was found in a woman in her fifties or sixties with primary liver carcinoma and hepatitis B virus infection.

The CDR3 region has the DNA TGTGCCAGCAGTCGGAGGCCGATTACAGATACGCAGCATTTT. It specifies CASSRRPITDTQHF. The chain uses TRBV5-6 and TRBJ2-3; the D is unclear. The DNA end lines up better with TRBJ1-5; the J call may be wrong. CDR1 and CDR2 from the germline V gene are SGHDT and YYEEEE. The CDR3 covers 14 residues.